The clone carrying this T cell receptor (beta chain) was seen many times. Its antigen is still unknown. This record belongs to a study of T cells in Graves' hyperthyroidism and ophthalmopathy. Study summary: Once the initial diagnosis was made, peripheral blood was obtained before any treatment.

Each diagnosis drew on symptoms, thyroxine, TRAb, thyroid ultrasound and orbital computed tomography findings. Trimming shortened V by 1 base and J by 2 bases, and 11 bases separated the two germline ends. The CDR3 spans 15 residues. Germline V gene lookup returns CDR1 SGHAT and CDR2 FQNNGV. Amplified TCR beta CDR3 regions derived from RNA transcripts. The HTBI primer set was used in a first-round RT-PCR of the TCR CDR3. TCRdb itself ran the multiplex PCR reads through MiXCR, one entry per CDR3 protein. The sample lists almost 35,000 distinct CDR3 sequences, 52% occurring once. The study's findings and limits: Ophthalmopathy was distinguished from stable hyperthyroidism by 13 V-J signatures.

Sequenced material: blood. The chain uses TRBV11-2 and TRBJ1-2; no clear D gene. This clonotype was obtained from a woman aged 40 to 50 with Graves' ophthalmopathy. CDR3 nucleotide sequence: TGTGCCAGCAGCTTAGCTAGGAATTTCAACTATGGCTACACCTTC. Its protein product is CASSLARNFNYGYTF.